This T cell receptor (beta chain) is drawn from a study of memory CD4+ T cells and cytomegalovirus serostatus. The CDR3 is 15 residues long. Germline V gene lookup returns CDR1 SNHLY and CDR2 FYNNEI. V lost 4 bases, J lost 5 bases, and 7 bases stayed unmatched. Single viable CD3+CD4+CD8-CD45RO+ cells were sorted as the memory CD4+ T cells. Serostatus was set by detecting CMV pp150, pp28, p38, p52 IgG. Produced via immunoSEQ multiplex PCR; TCRdb's table is partial and in-frame only. The data show approximately 50,000 clones, 70% to 80% seen once. The TCR was taken from an adult in good health and CMV-seropositive. The chain couples TRBV2 to TRBJ2-5; 10 nucleotides line up with TRBD1. Sequencing was performed on memory CD4+ T cells from blood. The CDR3 nucleotides read TGTGCCAGCAGTGGACAGGGGGCGGCTTTGGAGACCCAGTACTTC. This codes for CASSGQGAALETQYF.